These 30 T cell receptor beta chains originate from one sample sequenced in a study of response to subunit inactivated influenza vaccine. TCRdb used MiXCR to reprocess the RT-PCR reads, holding one entry per CDR3 protein. Of 500,000 to 600,000 distinct CDR3 sequences listed, about 10% are singletons. The data were also submitted as part of a second study, on T cells expressing NK-cell markers. That paper adds: The cDNA for TCR beta came from 5'RACE template switching with UMIs.

Sample: PBMCs from blood, taken on the day of vaccination. These receptors were obtained from a man in his fifties who received an inactivated influenza vaccine.

This clonotype was detected many times. The gene calls are TRBV5-1 and TRBJ1-2; 8 positions match TRBD1. Per germline, CDR1 SGHRS and CDR2 YFSETQ. The length of the CDR3 is 13 residues. With 4 bases clipped from V and 7 bases from J, the junction kept 6 bases outside the gene matches. The CDR3 protein is CASSAGQGGGYTF. The CDR3 DNA sequence: TGCGCCAGCAGCGCCGGACAGGGCGGTGGCTACACCTTC.

The gene calls are TRBV3-1 and TRBJ2-6; maybe TRBD1 (6 bases). Trimming pared 1 base from V and 6 bases from J, leaving 7 bases between. This CDR3 has 14 residues. Germline V CDR1 and CDR2: LGHDT, YNNKEL (reference sequence). The CDR3 bases are TGTGCCAGCAGCCAAGGGACAGCGGCCAACGTCCTGACTTTC. Its translation: CASSQGTAANVLTF.

This clonotype was seen just once. V gene TRBV29-1 combines with J gene TRBJ2-2, with D uncertain. The germline CDR1 and CDR2 sequences are SQVTM and ANQGSEA. The CDR3 sequence is 13 residues long. Trimming removed 6 bases from V and 0 bases from J, with 8 bases in between. This CDR3 is CSVRIANTGELFF. Here the CDR3 DNA reads TGCAGCGTACGGATAGCGAACACCGGGGAGCTGTTTTTT.

This clonotype was seen only a few times. The rearrangement links TRBV14 to TRBJ2-1; D is perhaps TRBD2 (5 bases). Germline CDR1 SGHDN, CDR2 FVKESK. V was cut by 1 base and J by 4 bases, with 8 bases left in between. The CDR3 covers 14 residues. Here the CDR3 DNA reads TGTGCCAGCAGCCAAGGCGGGCTTTACAATGAGCAGTTCTTC. It is translated as CASSQGGLYNEQFF.

The V gene is TRBV4-1, the J gene TRBJ1-6, with TRBD1 as a possible D gene (5 bases). CDR1 is MGHRA and CDR2 is YSYEKL in the germline V gene. V was clipped by 0 bases and J by 9 bases, with 12 bases between them. There are 15 residues in the CDR3. CDR3 sequence (DNA): TGCGCCAGCAGCCAAGATGGCAGGGAGGGTTCACCCCTCCACTTT. It encodes CASSQDGREGSPLHF.

This clonotype has just a few counts. The chain has TRBV19 and TRBJ1-2; D is ambiguous. Trimming took off 4 bases at V and 3 bases at J, with 15 bases between the two ends. From germline, CDR1 is LNHDA and CDR2 SQIVND (reference sequence). This CDR3 has 15 amino acids. The CDR3 bases are TGTGCCAGTAGTAAGCGTGACGTTTGGGACTATGGCTACACCTTC. This translates into CASSKRDVWDYGYTF.

The chain links TRBV7-9 to TRBJ2-5; maybe TRBD2 (6 bases). The V end was cut by 7 bases, the J end by 4 bases, with 19 bases between. The CDR3 consists of 15 residues. The V gene's germline CDR1 is SEHNR and CDR2 FQNEAQ (reference sequence). The CDR3 sequence: CASKTQSRGRETQYF. CDR3 DNA: TGTGCCAGCAAGACCCAATCTCGGGGGAGAGAGACCCAGTACTTC.

V gene TRBV27 combines with J gene TRBJ2-2, with D perhaps TRBD1 (5 bases). Trimming took 6 bases from V and 1 from J, leaving 15 bases between them. CDR1 and CDR2 from the germline V gene are MNHEY and SMNVEV (reference sequence). This CDR3 contains 16 residues. CDR3 nucleotides: TGTGCCAGCAGCCGCTGGGGCAGGCGGAACACCGGGGAGCTGTTTTTT. This translates into CASSRWGRRNTGELFF.

This clonotype has a handful of counts. J is TRBJ2-7 and V is TRBV15; D may be TRBD2 (6 bases). The length of the CDR3 is 13 residues. Germline loops: CDR1 LNHNV, CDR2 YYDKDF (reference sequence). Trimming left V 7 bases short and J 6 bases short, with 16 bases between. As DNA, the CDR3 is TGTGCCACCAATGGGCCGTCCGGGGGCGAGCAGTACTTC. The encoded protein is CATNGPSGGEQYF.

The sample holds a few counts of this clonotype. This chain connects TRBV6-1 to TRBJ1-6, with 8 bases lining up with TRBD1. Germline values: CDR1 MNHNS, CDR2 SASEGT. V was clipped by 9 bases and J by 3 bases; unmatched bases: 7. The CDR3 is 15 amino acids. The CDR3 loop reads CASRTGPGYNSPLHF. DNA for the CDR3: TGTGCCAGTCGGACAGGGCCTGGCTATAATTCACCCCTCCACTTT.

This rearrangement joins TRBV7-9 to TRBJ1-1; D ambiguous. Germline V gives CDR1 SEHNR, CDR2 FQNEAQ (reference sequence). The CDR3 covers 15 residues. Trimming removed 5 bases from V and 0 bases from J, with 13 bases in between. CDR3 in amino acids: CASSPYDGLNTEAFF. The CDR3 DNA follows: TGTGCCAGCAGCCCGTATGACGGACTGAACACTGAAGCTTTCTTT.

Turning to this clonotype: One end of the junction fails to match germline, which may point to a read error. V gene TRBV7-2 combines with J gene TRBJ2-2, with TRBD1 identical over 9 bases. This CDR3 is 16 amino acids long. Per the germline V gene, CDR1 is SGHTA and CDR2 is FQGNSA. Here the CDR3 reads CASSSGTGRVTVELFF. The CDR3 bases are TGTGCCAGCAGCTCCGGGACAGGGAGGGTAACCGTGGAGCTGTTTTTT.

Worth noting for this clonotype: A read error may be the cause here, since a much bigger clone is one base away. The rearrangement uses TRBV4-2 and TRBJ2-7, with 7 bases identical to TRBD1. CDR1 is LGHNA, CDR2 YNFKEQ, per germline. The CDR3 length is 14 residues. CDR3 in amino acids: CACSQGDRGYEQYF. The DNA of the CDR3 is TGTGCCTGCAGCCAAGGGGACAGAGGATACGAGCAGTACTTC.

This clonotype came up many times. The chain employs TRBV6-1 and TRBJ2-1; 8 bases line up with TRBD2. Germline CDR1 and CDR2: MNHNS and SASEGT. CDR3 length equals 14 residues. V trimming: 4 bases; J trimming: 12 bases; junction bases outside the gene matches: 11. The CDR3 region has the DNA TGTGCCAGCAGTGTGGCGGGGGGCCCCCGGGGGCAGTTCTTC. Its protein product is CASSVAGGPRGQFF.

V gene TRBV20-1 combines with J gene TRBJ2-7; D might be TRBD1 (6 bases). With 1 base removed from V and 5 bases from J, the gap between germline ends came to 12 bases. The CDR3 spans 13 residues. Germline V gives CDR1 DFQATT, CDR2 SNEGSKA (reference sequence). The CDR3 region is CSARGGQLDEQYF. The CDR3 coding sequence is TGCAGTGCTAGAGGAGGACAGCTGGACGAGCAGTACTTC.

This clonotype was seen many times. The chain uses TRBV20-1 and TRBJ2-5; D remains ambiguous. V gave up 4 bases and J gave up 2 bases, with 11 bases separating them. This CDR3 is built from 13 residues. Germline assignment: CDR1 DFQATT and CDR2 SNEGSKA (reference sequence). The CDR3 sequence is CSANPGRQETQYF. The CDR3 nucleotides read TGCAGTGCTAACCCCGGACGACAAGAGACCCAGTACTTC.

The chain links TRBV6-1 to TRBJ2-2; 9 positions agree with TRBD2. Germline V gene lookup returns CDR1 MNHNS and CDR2 SASEGT. Trimming took 4 bases from V and 3 from J; bases not matched to a gene: 6. The CDR3 length is 16 residues. CDR3 coding DNA: TGTGCCAGCAGTGGGGGACTAGCCTCCTACACCGGGGAGCTGTTTTTT. Residues: CASSGGLASYTGELFF.

On this clonotype itself: This may be a read error: a much more frequent sequence differs by one nucleotide. This chain connects TRBV29-1 to TRBJ2-2, with a possible D match to TRBD2 (6 bases). The germline CDR1 and CDR2 sequences are SQVTM and ANQGSEA. V was cut by 6 bases and J by 6 bases, with 14 bases left in between. The CDR3 sequence is 13 residues long. The CDR3: CSVGRPLAGELFF. CDR3 DNA sequence: TGCAGCGTAGGGAGGCCCTTAGCCGGGGAGCTGTTTTTT.

This sequence joins TRBV4-1 and TRBJ2-4; D gene unclear. The V and J ends lost 4 bases and 6 bases respectively, with 10 bases between them. This CDR3 contains 13 residues. Germline assignment: CDR1 MGHRA and CDR2 YSYEKL. The CDR3 bases are TGCGCCAGCAGCCCCCTCGGATTAAACATTCAGTACTTC. Its translation is CASSPLGLNIQYF.

This clonotype has a handful of counts. V gene TRBV20-1 combines with J gene TRBJ2-7, with TRBD1 identical over 12 bases. The CDR3 extends over 14 amino acids. Trimming removed 2 bases from V and 3 bases from J; junction bases left unmatched: 2. Looked up from germline, CDR1 is DFQATT and CDR2 is SNEGSKA (reference sequence). The CDR3 coding sequence is TGCAGTGCTAGAAGGGACAGGGGGCTCTACGAGCAGTACTTC. Translation: CSARRDRGLYEQYF.

Only a few counts were recorded for this clonotype. The gene calls are TRBV29-1 and TRBJ2-2; D gene unclear. This CDR3 has 13 residues. CDR1 SQVTM and CDR2 ANQGSEA come from the germline V gene. V was trimmed by 4 bases and J by 6 bases, leaving 12 bases between them. The CDR3 DNA reads TGCAGCGTTGGTAACCGCGCACCCGGGGAGCTGTTTTTT. Protein product: CSVGNRAPGELFF.

The sample holds many counts of this clonotype. The chain has TRBV20-1 and TRBJ2-7; 7 nucleotides line up with TRBD2. This CDR3 contains 12 residues. Per germline, CDR1 DFQATT and CDR2 SNEGSKA (reference sequence). With V trimmed by 6 bases and J by 4 bases, 6 bases remained unmatched. The CDR3 sequence is CSASGTLYEQYF. CDR3 DNA sequence: TGCAGTGCCAGCGGGACTCTTTACGAGCAGTACTTC.

Turning to this clonotype: The CDR3 carries no conserved terminal phenylalanine or tryptophan, so it likely arises from a read error. The rearrangement links TRBV5-1 to TRBJ1-6; D is undetermined. Germline V gene data show CDR1 as SGHRS and CDR2 as YFSETQ. V lost 0 bases, J lost 9 bases, and 7 bases lay in between. This CDR3 spans 13 amino acids. This chain's CDR3 is CASSLDGVSPLHY. CDR3 bases: TGCGCCAGCAGCTTGGATGGGGTTTCACCCCTCCACTAT.

The CDR3 DNA sequence: TGTGCCAGCAGTCAGTTCGCGACTGGCACGCAGTATTTT. Amino acid sequence: CASSQFATGTQYF. The chain links TRBV14 to TRBJ2-3, with D hard to call. Germline V CDR1 and CDR2: SGHDN, FVKESK. This CDR3 is 13 amino acids long. The V end lost 6 bases, the J end lost 9 bases, and 16 bases lay between the germline ends.

The gene calls are TRBV7-9 and TRBJ2-5; the match to TRBD1 covers 8 bases. V lost 1 base, J lost 6 bases, and 4 bases stayed unmatched. Germline assignment: CDR1 SEHNR and CDR2 FQNEAQ (reference sequence). The CDR3 is made up of 14 amino acids. The CDR3 DNA reads TGTGCCAGCAGCTTAGGTGGACAGGGTCAGACCCAGTACTTC. This encodes CASSLGGQGQTQYF.

The V and J genes are TRBV6-1 and TRBJ2-5, with a possible D match to TRBD1 (5 bases). V was cut by 5 bases and J by 1 base, with 20 bases left in between. The CDR3 is made up of 17 amino acids. Germline V lookup: CDR1 MNHNS, CDR2 SASEGT. DNA for the CDR3: TGTGCCAGCAGTACGGTGGGGCGGCCATCGGTCCAAGAGACCCAGTACTTC. The encoded protein is CASSTVGRPSVQETQYF.

This clonotype showed up many times. The chain has TRBV7-9 and TRBJ2-7, with 10 positions matching TRBD1. Germline CDR1 SEHNR, CDR2 FQNEAQ (reference sequence). This CDR3 is 15 amino acids long. V shed 4 bases, J shed 2 bases, and the junction held 5 bases outside the gene matches. As DNA, the CDR3 is TGTGCCAGCAGCTCCGGACAGGGGGGAACCTACGAGCAGTACTTC. Residues: CASSSGQGGTYEQYF. Using reference TRBV7-9 and TRBJ2-7 for the parts outside the CDR3, the full variable domain is DTGVSQNPRHKITKRGQNVTFRCDPISEHNRLYWYRQTLGQGPEFLTYFQNEAQLEKSRLLSDRFSAERPKGSFSTLEIQRTEQGDSAMYLCASSSGQGGTYEQYFGPGTRLTVT.

The CDR3 DNA is TGTGCCAGCAGCCATCGAAGACGGGAGACCCAGTACTTC. This encodes CASSHRRRETQYF. The chain carries TRBV12-3 or TRBV12-4 and TRBJ2-5; D is undetermined. The V end was cut by 6 bases, the J end by 5 bases, with 13 bases between. This CDR3 spans 13 amino acids.

Ten or more counts support this clonotype. The chain carries TRBV20-1 and TRBJ2-1; D ambiguous. Germline loops: CDR1 DFQATT, CDR2 SNEGSKA (reference sequence). The CDR3 runs 11 residues. V lost 5 bases and J 4 bases, leaving 6 bases between the germline ends. In DNA form, the CDR3 reads TGCAGTGCTGAAAATTACAATGAGCAGTTCTTC. Translating it yields CSAENYNEQFF.

In its sample, this clonotype was seen a few times. This chain links TRBV15 with TRBJ2-3, with D uncertain. This CDR3 spans 16 amino acids. Deletions cut 8 bases from V and 0 bases from J, with 18 bases between. Germline CDR1 reads LNHNV; CDR2 reads YYDKDF (reference sequence). CDR3 sequence (DNA): TGTGCCACCTCGGCCGCCCCAGCTATTAGCACAGATACGCAGTATTTT. Its translation: CATSAAPAISTDTQYF.